The clone carrying this TCR beta chain has just a few counts. The entry originates in a study of blood T cell repertoires in COVID-19. Measured with immunoSEQ multiplex PCR; TCRdb has only the in-frame clones, and not every one. The sample consists of 300,000 to 350,000 clones, about 88% of them appearing once. This CDR3 spans 17 amino acids. J lost 0 bases, V lost 2 bases, and 5 bases had no gene match. Per the germline V gene, CDR1 is SGHDN and CDR2 is FVKESK. This clonotype originated in a woman younger than 45 who had been exposed to COVID-19. The source material was PBMCs or T cells enriched from blood (not recorded which). V gene TRBV14 combines with J gene TRBJ2-1, with TRBD2 identical over 9 bases. CDR3 region: CASSQFLAGPSYNEQFF. The CDR3 region has the DNA TGTGCCAGCAGCCAATTTCTAGCGGGACCCTCCTACAATGAGCAGTTCTTC.